This T cell receptor beta chain was sequenced during a study of shared clonotypes between healthy human individuals. Whole-study context: Per-donor plates numbered three CD4 naive, three CD4 memory, two CD8 naive and one CD8 memory.

The CDR3 consists of 14 residues. Trimming stripped 0 bases from V and 5 bases from J, with 11 bases between. Germline V gene data show CDR1 as SGHDT and CDR2 as YYEEEE. In the original workflow: ImmunoSEQ junction-only sequences lacked quality scores, so their filtering differed. Assay: immunoSEQ multiplex PCR; the TCRdb copy retains only in-frame clones and omits some. V and J calls and clone size come straight from that table; D and trimming were deduced from the DNA. The sample includes some 1 million clones, about 74% of them seen just once. Input material: memory CD4+ T cells sorted from blood. Subset: CD45RA-negative fraction. The J gene is TRBJ2-5, the V gene TRBV5-6; no reliable D call. The sequence derives from a man aged 18 to 30 in good health. This chain's CDR3 is CASSLGAIRETQYF. The CDR3 bases are TGTGCCAGCAGCTTGGGTGCGATACGGGAGACCCAGTACTTC.